The rows below give T cell receptor beta chains drawn from one sample of a study of somatic mutations in cytotoxic T cells in rheumatoid arthritis. Profiling relied on immunoSEQ multiplex PCR, and the TCRdb table lists in-frame clones only, not all of them. The data show around 21,000 clones, nearly 80% seen once. Sequences were obtained from CD8+ T cells sorted from blood. Receptors originate from an adult with rheumatoid arthritis. CDR3s include the opening cysteine and the closing phenylalanine or tryptophan. D genes are given only for firm matches. Part of the rows lack a size; the others show once, few, many or a class for expanded clones.

D gene	CDR3 length	V gene	clone size	J gene	CDR3 DNA	CDR3 protein
-	16	TRBV7-9	-	TRBJ2-2	TGTGCCAGCAGCCAGACAGAACCCCTATACACCGGGGAGCTGTTTTTT	CASSQTEPLYTGELFF
TRBD1	17	TRBV15	-	TRBJ2-3	TGTGCCACCAGCAGACGAACCGGACAGGGGGCAACAGATACGCAGTATTTT	CATSRRTGQGATDTQYF
-	13	TRBV11-2	-	TRBJ2-1	TGTGCCAGCAGCTCCCCGGGGGGCCATGAGCAGTTCTTC	CASSSPGGHEQFF
-	16	TRBV19	once	TRBJ2-1	TGTGCCAGCCGAACCGTCGGCAGGGGTCCGACGGATGAGCAGTTCTTC	CASRTVGRGPTDEQFF
TRBD1	19	TRBV4-1	-	TRBJ1-1	TGCGCCAGCAGCCAAGATGGGGACCGGGACAGGGGAATGAACACTGAAGCTTTCTTT	CASSQDGDRDRGMNTEAFF
-	12	TRBV27	-	TRBJ2-3	TGTGCCAGCTGGCGGAACACAGATACGCAGTATTTT	CASWRNTDTQYF
TRBD1	14	TRBV7-8	-	TRBJ1-6	TGTGCCAGCAGCCCGAGGACAGGGAATTCACCCCTCCACTTT	CASSPRTGNSPLHF
-	15	TRBV4-3	-	TRBJ1-1	TGCGCCAGCAGCCACAATACCAACCTGAACACTGAAGCTTTCTTT	CASSHNTNLNTEAFF
-	14	TRBV19	-	TRBJ2-5	TGTGCCAGTAGTATAGGCTCCCAGGGAGAGACCCAGTACTTC	CASSIGSQGETQYF
TRBD1	15	TRBV5-6	-	TRBJ1-1	TGTGCCAGCAGCTTGTCCCCGACAGGGTATCGCGACGCTTTCTTT	CASSLSPTGYRDAFF
TRBD2	17	TRBV7-8	-	TRBJ2-1	TGTGCCAGCAGCTTAGCGTTGGGACTAGCGGGGGTTGATGAGCAGTTCTTC	CASSLALGLAGVDEQFF
-	14	TRBV27	-	TRBJ2-1	TGTGCCAGCAGTTATGGGCAGCCCTACAATGAGCAGTTCTTC	CASSYGQPYNEQFF
TRBD1	14	TRBV13	-	TRBJ1-1	TGTGCCAGCAGCTGGGGACAGATGAACACTGAAGCTTTCTTT	CASSWGQMNTEAFF
TRBD1	14	TRBV6-5	once	TRBJ2-5	TGTGCCACGGGGACAGGGGGATATCAAGAGACCCAGTACTTC	CATGTGGYQETQYF
TRBD1	15	TRBV6-6	-	TRBJ2-1	TGTGCCACGCGAGGCAGACAGGGCTCCTACAATGAGCAGTTCTTC	CATRGRQGSYNEQFF
-	15	TRBV7-9	-	TRBJ2-2	TGTGCCAGCAGCTTAGTTGGCCGTGGCACCGGGGAGCTGTTTTTT	CASSLVGRGTGELFF
-	16	TRBV27	-	TRBJ1-1	TGTGCCAGCAGTCCTACACCTAGGGCTCCCAACACTGAAGCTTTCTTT	CASSPTPRAPNTEAFF